This TCR beta chain stems from a study of T cell responses to AZD1222 COVID-19 vaccine. Study overall: Second-dose recipients at about 4 or about 12 weeks were treated as one pooled group.

From germline, CDR1 is KGHSH and CDR2 LQKENI. The V and J ends lost 4 bases and 4 bases respectively, with 10 bases between them. The CDR3 extends over 13 amino acids. To note about this clone: Its antigen remains unidentified.

The assay was immunoSEQ multiplex PCR, and TCRdb's table has in-frame clones only and misses some. The table has around 200,000 clones, roughly 88% seen once. Overall study results and limits: Researchers report vaccine-associated CD4 TCRs spanning spike, with dominance at 160-218 and 743-854. Just 5 to 7 people given AZD1222 tested seropositive at baseline. Nearly half of spike-specific TCRs reportedly target unmutated variant regions.

The receptor's source is an adult in good health. This chain uses TRBV18 with TRBJ2-5, with D possibly matching TRBD1 (6 bases). The sample here was peripheral blood, taken on day 0 of AZD1222 vaccination. CDR3 amino acids: CASSQGRGETQYF. CDR3 sequence (DNA): TGTGCCAGCTCACAGGGCAGGGGAGAGACCCAGTACTTC.